This T cell receptor (beta chain) comes out of a study of T cells in Graves' hyperthyroidism and ophthalmopathy. At the level of the study: The initial diagnosis was the point when peripheral blood was collected, ahead of any treatment.

Disease duration under 2 months; hyperthyroidism patients were aged 18 to 65. The study based diagnoses on clinical symptoms, serum thyroxine and TRAb, thyroid ultrasound and orbital computed tomography. Amplification of TCR beta CDR3 regions used RNA as the template. A set of HTBI primers served as the primers for a first-round RT-PCR of the TCR CDR3. TCRdb reprocessed the multiplex PCR reads with MiXCR, giving one entry per CDR3 protein. The sample lists 600,000 to 900,000 distinct CDR3 sequences, 16% occurring once. Trimming shortened V by 4 bases and J by 0 bases, and 11 bases separated the two germline ends. The germline V gene encodes CDR1 SGHRS and CDR2 YFSETQ. This CDR3 spans 14 amino acids. This clonotype was detected only a few times.

The sequenced sample was blood. The sequence was collected from a man aged 18 to 30 with Graves' hyperthyroidism. The V gene is TRBV5-1, the J gene TRBJ2-7, with TRBD2 as a possible D gene (5 bases). The CDR3 loop is CASSADTSSYEQYF. The CDR3 bases are TGCGCCAGCAGCGCCGACACTAGCTCCTACGAGCAGTACTTC.